This record looks at one TCR beta chain sequence and its context. The data originate from a study of T cell changes during pregnancy in multiple sclerosis. The method was immunoSEQ multiplex PCR; TCRdb's version includes in-frame clones alone and lacks a portion of them. The sample includes tens of thousands of clones, roughly nine tenths of them seen just once. The specimen was CD4+ T cells from peripheral blood mononuclear cells, collected in the second trimester of pregnancy. The source of this sequence is a female donor with multiple sclerosis, enrolled in a pregnancy study.

The CDR3 spells CAIRPGQGTDTQYF. For the CDR3, the DNA is TGTGCCATCAGGCCGGGACAGGGAACAGATACGCAGTATTTT. V gene TRBV10-3 combines with J gene TRBJ2-3, with 9 bases that match TRBD1. After removal of 6 bases from V and 3 bases from J, the junction contained 4 bases not matched to a gene. CDR3 length: 14 residues. Germline V gives CDR1 ENHRY, CDR2 SYGVKD.